Listed below are T cell receptor beta chains from one sample, sequenced in a study of T cell changes during pregnancy in multiple sclerosis. Using immunoSEQ multiplex PCR, the repertoire was profiled, and TCRdb retains in-frame clones only, with some absent. The profile shows tens of thousands of clones, about 94% of them singletons. The material sequenced was peripheral blood, taken in the third trimester of pregnancy. The receptor source for this set is a female donor with multiple sclerosis, enrolled in a pregnancy study. CDR3s include the opening cysteine and the closing phenylalanine or tryptophan. The D gene is left open where the match is weak. Clone size is given for some rows only: seen once, a few or many times, or a class if the clone is expanded.

D gene: TRBD1
clone size: -
V gene: TRBV5-1
CDR3 length: 14
J gene: TRBJ2-7
CDR3 DNA: TGCGCCAGCAGCTCGGGGAACCAGGGGGTTCATCAGGTCTTC
CDR3 protein: CASSSGNQGVHQVF

D gene: -
clone size: -
V gene: TRBV10-1
CDR3 length: 14
J gene: TRBJ2-7
CDR3 DNA: TGCGCCAGCAGTGAGACAGGTGAAGCCTTCGAGCAGTACTTC
CDR3 protein: CASSETGEAFEQYF

D gene: -
clone size: -
V gene: TRBV18
CDR3 length: 16
J gene: TRBJ1-3
CDR3 DNA: TGTGCCAGCTCCGCGGCCGGGGGTAACTCTGGAAACACCATATATTTT
CDR3 protein: CASSAAGGNSGNTIYF

D gene: -
clone size: -
V gene: TRBV5-1
CDR3 length: 13
J gene: TRBJ2-5
CDR3 DNA: TGCGCCAGCAGCGAGGGCTCCGAAGAGACCCAGTACTTC
CDR3 protein: CASSEGSEETQYF

D gene: -
clone size: -
V gene: TRBV29-1
CDR3 length: 12
J gene: TRBJ2-6
CDR3 DNA: TGCAGCGTTCAATCTGGGGCCAACGTCCTGACTTTC
CDR3 protein: CSVQSGANVLTF

D gene: -
clone size: -
V gene: TRBV14
CDR3 length: 14
J gene: TRBJ1-1
CDR3 DNA: TGTGCCAGCAGCCAAGTCCGGGGAAACACTGAAGCTTTCTTT
CDR3 protein: CASSQVRGNTEAFF

D gene: TRBD2
clone size: -
V gene: TRBV9
CDR3 length: 16
J gene: TRBJ2-2
CDR3 DNA: TGTGCCAGCAGCGTAGCTTCTAGCGGGGGGGCCGGGGAGCTGTTTTTT
CDR3 protein: CASSVASSGGAGELFF

D gene: TRBD1
clone size: -
V gene: TRBV2
CDR3 length: 14
J gene: TRBJ2-7
CDR3 DNA: TGTGCCAGCAGTCCCGGGACAGGAACCTACGAGCAGTACTTC
CDR3 protein: CASSPGTGTYEQYF

D gene: -
clone size: -
V gene: TRBV7-2
CDR3 length: 13
J gene: TRBJ2-3
CDR3 DNA: TGTGCCAGCAGCTTAGGGGGCGCAGATACGCAGTATTTT
CDR3 protein: CASSLGGADTQYF

D gene: -
clone size: -
V gene: TRBV27
CDR3 length: 15
J gene: TRBJ2-2
CDR3 DNA: TGTGCCAGCAGTTTTTCAGGGGCGAAAACCGGGGAGCTGTTTTTT
CDR3 protein: CASSFSGAKTGELFF

D gene: -
clone size: -
V gene: TRBV10-3
CDR3 length: 10
J gene: TRBJ1-6
CDR3 DNA: TGTGCCATCAGTCCTCGGCCCCTCCACTTT
CDR3 protein: CAISPRPLHF

D gene: -
clone size: -
V gene: TRBV7-9
CDR3 length: 19
J gene: TRBJ1-3
CDR3 DNA: TGTGCCAGCAGCTTAGGCGGGGCTGGGCAGACAAACTCTGGAAACACCATATATTTT
CDR3 protein: CASSLGGAGQTNSGNTIYF

D gene: -
clone size: -
V gene: TRBV18
CDR3 length: 14
J gene: TRBJ2-3
CDR3 DNA: TGTGCCAGCTCACTCCGTACAGACACAGATACGCAGTATTTT
CDR3 protein: CASSLRTDTDTQYF

D gene: -
clone size: -
V gene: TRBV19
CDR3 length: 13
J gene: TRBJ1-1
CDR3 DNA: TGTGCCAGTCAAATTGCGGGAAACACTGAAGCTTTCTTT
CDR3 protein: CASQIAGNTEAFF

D gene: TRBD2
clone size: once
V gene: TRBV27
CDR3 length: 15
J gene: TRBJ2-5
CDR3 DNA: TGTGCCAGCAGTTTGGGAGCGGGGCCTCAAGAGACCCAGTACTTC
CDR3 protein: CASSLGAGPQETQYF